This is a list of T cell receptor beta chains from one sample in a study of CD8 T cells in ankylosing spondylitis. In TCRdb, the 5' RACE reads were re-called with MiXCR into one record per CDR3 protein. This sample carries about 42,000 distinct CDR3 sequences, 3% to 4% of them seen once, and the ten largest clones take about 4%. The sequenced material came from blood, either unsorted or a sorted T cell fraction (not recorded which). The receptors stem from a female donor with ankylosing spondylitis or in good health (not recorded which). CDR3s leave out the opening cysteine and the closing phenylalanine or tryptophan. The size field is filled for only some rows; it gives once, few, many or a size class.

>many|TRBV9|TRBJ2-3
ASSVEGAPTERTDTQY
>many|TRBV9|TRBJ2-1
ASSPRTGGGEQF
>.|TRBV9|TRBJ2-7
ASSYTGVGEQY
>many|TRBV9|TRBJ1-5
ASSVGGLFNQPQH
>many|TRBV9|TRBJ1-2
ASSQRTNRNYGYT
>many|TRBV9|TRBJ2-1
ASSVGGVGGGAYNEQF
>many|TRBV9|TRBJ2-5
ASSAGGGETQY
>many|TRBV9|TRBJ1-1
ASSPTSGNTEAF
>many|TRBV9|TRBJ2-2
ASSVTLLQGTNTGELF
>many|TRBV9|TRBJ2-3
ASSVEAGRSDTQY
>many|TRBV9|TRBJ1-1
ASSAGGRETEAF
>many|TRBV9|TRBJ2-5
ASSVALSFGHQETQY
>many|TRBV9|TRBJ2-1
ASSVENYNEQF
>many|TRBV9|TRBJ2-3
ASSVLDPGQGGTDTQY
>many|TRBV9|TRBJ2-5
ASSVPGIGETQY
>.|TRBV9|TRBJ2-2
ASSVQGPGELF
>many|TRBV9|TRBJ2-1
ASSTPRQGNPGSSYNEQF
>many|TRBV9|TRBJ1-2
ASSFWTGGGYT
>many|TRBV9|TRBJ2-1
ASSVAGQGVWSEQF
>many|TRBV9|TRBJ2-2
ASSVAWGAGELF
>many|TRBV15|TRBJ2-3
ATSRDLGDTQY
>.|TRBV21-1|TRBJ2-5
ASSMGLAITQETQY
>many|TRBV9|TRBJ2-5
ASSARDPRTQY
>many|TRBV9|TRBJ1-6
ASSALGSASSYNSPLH
>.|TRBV9|TRBJ2-7
ASSVDSGADLREQY
>many|TRBV9|TRBJ2-5
ASSDQPGGTQY
>many|TRBV9|TRBJ1-5
ASSVEGQGQPQH
>many|TRBV9|TRBJ2-7
ASSVDDSQQY
>many|TRBV9|TRBJ2-5
ASSTRDRGIETQY
>many|TRBV9|TRBJ2-7
ASSGQRGEQY
>medium-sized|TRBV9|TRBJ1-1
ASSPRGNTEAF
>many|TRBV9|TRBJ2-3
ASSVEVGTDTQY
>many|TRBV9|TRBJ2-1
ASSVVGISNEQF
>many|TRBV9|TRBJ1-6
ASSPQSRQGPYSPLH
>few|TRBV9|TRBJ2-3
ASSETGLGNTQY
>many|TRBV9|TRBJ2-3
ASSGQLSPTDTQY
>many|TRBV9|TRBJ2-2
ASSPFGGGAGELF
>many|TRBV9|TRBJ2-3
ASSVTGQGIDTQY
>many|TRBV9|TRBJ2-5
ASSVDPSPGTGILETQY
>many|TRBV9|TRBJ2-3
ASSVRQGGADTQY
>few|TRBV9|TRBJ2-6
ASSAGARQGRPGANVLT
>many|TRBV9|TRBJ2-2
ASSGLAGTGELF
>many|TRBV9|TRBJ2-7
ASSVRAGDSYEQY